This TCR beta chain comes out of a study of CD8 T cells in ankylosing spondylitis. Germline CDR1 and CDR2: LGHDT and YNNKEL (reference sequence). The CDR3 is made up of 13 amino acids. Study results and caveats: What appeared characteristic of ankylosing spondylitis blood was a TCR beta motif of eight highly homologous variants. CD8+ cells made up the disease-linked clones, which were relatively rare in peripheral blood. Clones tied to disease were said to be significantly enriched in matched ankylosing spondylitis synovial fluid.

Concerning this clonotype: Its antigen is unknown. A read error may be the cause here, since a much bigger clone is one base away.

TCRdb reanalysed the 5' RACE reads using MiXCR and keeps one entry per CDR3 protein. This table has under 300,000 distinct CDR3 sequences, about 11% appearing once. The source of this sequence is a male donor with ankylosing spondylitis or in good health (not recorded which). The material sequenced was blood, either unsorted or a sorted T cell fraction (not recorded which). The chain couples TRBV3-1 to TRBJ2-7; D unresolved. The CDR3 nucleotides read TGTGCCAGCAGCCAAGATCCACTTTACGCGCAGTACTTC. Protein: CASSQDPLYAQYF.